This T cell receptor (beta chain) originates from a study of blood T cell repertoires in COVID-19. Study context: Sites across the United States, Italy and Spain contributed samples from acute and convalescent COVID-19.

The CDR3 contains 14 residues. Germline V lookup: CDR1 SGHTA, CDR2 FQGTGA. V was pared by 5 bases and J by 1 base, with 8 bases between. Measured with immunoSEQ multiplex PCR; TCRdb has only the in-frame clones, and not every one. This table holds about 150,000 clones, approximately 91% found once. Sequences were obtained from peripheral blood. The TCR was taken from a man aged 18-30 years with COVID-19, enrolled during active disease. This chain uses TRBV7-3 with TRBJ2-2; D is unclear. The CDR3 spells CASSLGLNTGELFF. The CDR3 nucleotides read TGTGCCAGCAGCCTAGGCCTGAACACCGGGGAGCTGTTTTTT.